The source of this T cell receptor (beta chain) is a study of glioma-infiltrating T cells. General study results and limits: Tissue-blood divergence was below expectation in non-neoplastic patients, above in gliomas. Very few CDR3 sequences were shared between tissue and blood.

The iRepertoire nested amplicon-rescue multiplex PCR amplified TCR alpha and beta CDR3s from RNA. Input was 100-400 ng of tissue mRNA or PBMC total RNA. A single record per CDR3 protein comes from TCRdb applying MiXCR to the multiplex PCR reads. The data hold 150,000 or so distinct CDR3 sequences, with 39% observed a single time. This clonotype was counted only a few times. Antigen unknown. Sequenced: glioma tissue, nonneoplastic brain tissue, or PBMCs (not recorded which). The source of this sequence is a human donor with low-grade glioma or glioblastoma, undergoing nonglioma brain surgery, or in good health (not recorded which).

CDR3 sequence reads: CASSSDRALLYGYTF. The CDR3 coding sequence is TGTGCCAGCAGTTCGGACAGGGCCCTGCTATATGGCTACACCTTC. The chain is built from TRBV27 and TRBJ1-2, with 8 bases matching TRBD1. Germline assignment: CDR1 MNHEY and CDR2 SMNVEV (reference sequence). V gave up 4 bases and J gave up 5 bases; unmatched junction bases: 9. The CDR3 runs 15 residues.